These 20 T cell receptor beta chains were sequenced from one sample in a study of CD8 T cells in Susac syndrome (dated by TCRdb to the late 2010s). Libraries were constructed by the immunoSEQ multiplex PCR assay. RNA was extracted using the RNeasy kit, and roughly 0.5 to 1 microgram was reverse transcribed with random hexamers. Clones were called with MiXCR by TCRdb after fastp trimmed the public reads at Q25, and only in-frame beta chains were retained. Entries are consolidated by CDR3 protein sequence, retaining the most common genes and DNA. The sample table shows roughly 120,000 distinct CDR3 sequences, and over 85% are seen once. Approximately 0.3% of the sample comes from the top ten. Sequenced: CD8+ T cells from PBMCs. The receptors stem from a human donor with multiple sclerosis.

The chain joins TRBV15 to TRBJ1-5, with D possibly TRBD1 on 5 matching bases. CDR3 length equals 15 residues. Germline V lookup: CDR1 LNHNV, CDR2 YYDKDF (reference sequence). Trimming took off 0 bases at V and 4 bases at J, with 10 bases between the two ends. CDR3 nucleotides: TGTGCCACCAGCAGAGACGGGGGGAGAAATCAGCCCCAGCATTTT. Its protein product is CATSRDGGRNQPQHF. The full variable domain, completed using reference TRBV15 and TRBJ1-5, is DAMVIQNPRYQVTQFGKPVTLSCSQTLNHNVMYWYQQKSSQAPKLLFHYYDKDFNNEADTPDNFQSRRPNTSFCFLDIRSPGLGDTAMYLCATSRDGGRNQPQHFGDGTRLSIL.

The V and J genes are TRBV29-1 and TRBJ1-1; possible D gene TRBD1, 5 bases. The CDR3 consists of 14 residues. CDR1 is SQVTM, CDR2 ANQGSEA, per germline. V dropped 3 bases and J dropped 6 bases, with 17 bases sitting between them. CDR3: CSVDRLSVGAEAFF. The DNA of the CDR3 is TGCAGCGTTGATCGGCTGTCGGTAGGGGCTGAAGCTTTCTTT. The whole variable domain, filled in from reference TRBV29-1 and TRBJ1-1, reads SAVISQKPSRDICQRGTSLTIQCQVDSQVTMMFWYRQQPGQSLTLIATANQGSEATYESGFVIDKFPISRPNLTFSTLTVSNMSPEDSSIYLCSVDRLSVGAEAFFGQGTRLTVV.

The chain is built from TRBV9 and TRBJ2-1; possibly TRBD2 for D (7 bases). CDR3 length: 15 amino acids. Trimming removed 4 bases at V and 4 bases at J, with 15 bases between. Germline V lookup: CDR1 SGDLS, CDR2 YYNGEE. The CDR3 coding sequence is TGTGCCAGCAGCTCACCGGGGGGCGCTTACAATGAGCAGTTCTTC. Protein product: CASSSPGGAYNEQFF.

The chain combines TRBV25-1 with TRBJ1-1; tentative D call: TRBD1 (5 bases). Trimming removed 6 bases at V and 3 bases at J, with 17 bases between. This CDR3 has 15 amino acids. Germline V CDR1 and CDR2: MGHDK, SYGVNS. CDR3 nucleotide sequence: TGTGCCAGCAGGGGGAGGAGGGGTGCGTACACTGAAGCTTTCTTT. It specifies CASRGRRGAYTEAFF.

For the CDR3, the DNA is TGCAGTGCTAGAGCCCTCGATGGACTAGAATCCGAGCAGTACTTC. This gives the protein CSARALDGLESEQYF. The genes are TRBV20-1 and TRBJ2-7, with 7 bases lining up with TRBD2. Per the germline V gene, CDR1 is DFQATT and CDR2 is SNEGSKA (reference sequence). With V trimmed by 1 base and J by 6 bases, 12 bases remained unmatched. The CDR3 totals 15 residues.

This sequence joins TRBV6-4 and TRBJ2-3; TRBD2 might be the D (6 bases). This CDR3 contains 14 residues. Germline CDR1 reads MRHNA; CDR2 reads SNTAGT. With 2 bases removed from V and 3 bases from J, the gap between germline ends came to 9 bases. CDR3 nucleotides: TGTGCCAGCAGTGACAAGGGAGGAACAGATACGCAGTATTTT. This codes for CASSDKGGTDTQYF.

The chain carries TRBV19 and TRBJ1-6, with TRBD1 matching 7 bases. Germline CDR1 and CDR2: LNHDA and SQIVND (reference sequence). J was trimmed by 10 bases and V by 3 bases; bases with no gene match: 3. The length of the CDR3 is 13 residues. CDR3 amino acids: CASSIAGGSPLHF. The CDR3 coding sequence is TGTGCCAGTAGTATCGCAGGGGGGTCACCCCTCCACTTT.

This rearrangement joins TRBV7-9 to TRBJ2-1; 9 nucleotides line up with TRBD2. The ends lost 3 bases at V and 7 bases at J; junction bases unmatched: 7. From germline, CDR1 is SEHNR and CDR2 FQNEAQ (reference sequence). This CDR3 is 15 amino acids long. In DNA, the CDR3 is TGTGCCAGCAGCTTGGGCGGCGGGGGGGCTAATGAGCAGTTCTTC. Protein product: CASSLGGGGANEQFF.

The CDR3 region has the DNA TGTGCCAACCCCTCGGACAGGGGAACTACGGAGACCCAGTACTTC. Protein: CANPSDRGTTETQYF. The chain has TRBV27 and TRBJ2-5; 9 bases fit TRBD1. Germline V gene lookup returns CDR1 MNHEY and CDR2 SMNVEV (reference sequence). Trimming at V came to 10 bases and at J to 5 bases, leaving 14 bases not matched to a gene. The CDR3 is 15 residues long.

This clonotype occurred once. CDR3 loop: CASSLARDRVGSYNEQFF. Written as DNA, the CDR3 is TGTGCCAGCAGCTTAGCGCGGGACAGGGTCGGTTCCTACAATGAGCAGTTCTTC. The V and J genes are TRBV7-2 and TRBJ2-1, with 9 bases lining up with TRBD1. The CDR3 extends over 18 amino acids. Losses at the gene ends were 0 bases for V and 1 base for J; bases not matched to a gene: 7. Germline CDR1 reads SGHTA; CDR2 reads FQGNSA.

The gene calls are TRBV3-1 and TRBJ2-3; the match to TRBD2 covers 11 bases. This CDR3 comprises 15 residues. Germline V lookup: CDR1 LGHDT, CDR2 YNNKEL (reference sequence). Trimming removed 4 bases from V and 3 bases from J; junction bases left unmatched: 3. This chain's CDR3 is CASSRGTSGTDTQYF. The CDR3 region has the DNA TGTGCCAGCAGCCGGGGGACTAGCGGTACAGATACGCAGTATTTT.

This clonotype has only one observation. This chain links TRBV6-4 with TRBJ1-2; D may be TRBD1 (6 bases). The CDR3 is 15 amino acids. Deletions cut 8 bases from V and 2 bases from J, with 18 bases between. From germline, CDR1 is MRHNA and CDR2 SNTAGT. CDR3 sequence reads: CASAVGTQRNYGYTF. In DNA form, the CDR3 reads TGTGCCAGCGCGGTAGGGACACAGCGGAACTATGGCTACACCTTC.

This clonotype was observed once. The rearrangement links TRBV27 to TRBJ2-7, with 7 bases lining up with TRBD1. V lost 8 bases and J lost 4; bases outside the gene matches: 14. Germline CDR1 MNHEY, CDR2 SMNVEV (reference sequence). The CDR3 runs 15 residues. The CDR3 DNA reads TGTGCCAGCCGATTTCCCGGGGACAGTTGTTACGAGCAGTACGTC. Translated, it gives CASRFPGDSCYEQYV.

J is TRBJ1-5 and V is TRBV4-2; unclear D gene. This CDR3 comprises 16 residues. Per germline, CDR1 LGHNA and CDR2 YNFKEQ. V lost 0 bases and J 0 bases, leaving 9 bases between the germline ends. The CDR3 loop reads CASSQDYSHSNQPQHF. The CDR3 coding sequence is TGTGCCAGCAGCCAAGATTACAGCCATAGCAATCAGCCCCAGCATTTT.

The rearrangement joins TRBV13 to TRBJ1-5; D remains unclear. Germline CDR1 and CDR2: PRHDT and FYEKMQ (reference sequence). Deletions cut 5 bases from V and 5 bases from J, with 10 bases between. The CDR3 loop spans 13 amino acids. The CDR3 DNA reads TGTGCCAGCAGCCCCGGGCCCCATCAGCCCCAGCATTTT. Translated: CASSPGPHQPQHF.

This sequence joins TRBV7-9 and TRBJ2-5; TRBD2 agrees at 9 bases. CDR1 is SEHNR and CDR2 is FQNEAQ in the germline V gene (reference sequence). J was trimmed by 3 bases and V by 3 bases; bases with no gene match: 8. The CDR3 totals 16 residues. This CDR3 is CASSFRTSVREETQYF. Here the CDR3 DNA reads TGTGCCAGCAGCTTCCGGACTAGCGTAAGAGAAGAGACCCAGTACTTC.

The chain combines TRBV15 with TRBJ2-3; D remains ambiguous. This CDR3 is built from 12 residues. CDR1 LNHNV and CDR2 YYDKDF come from the germline V gene (reference sequence). V was trimmed by 8 bases and J by 4 bases, leaving 10 bases between them. The CDR3 sequence: CATGTSPDTQYF. Here the CDR3 DNA reads TGTGCCACCGGAACGTCCCCAGATACGCAGTATTTT.

This chain uses TRBV30 with TRBJ2-1, with D possibly TRBD2 on 5 matching bases. This CDR3 has 16 residues. Per the germline V gene, CDR1 is GTSNPN and CDR2 is SVGIG (reference sequence). Trimming stripped 3 bases from V and 8 bases from J, with 23 bases between. CDR3 protein: CAWRALAGNHGYEQFF. The CDR3 DNA is TGTGCCTGGAGGGCCCTCGCGGGTAATCATGGTTATGAGCAGTTCTTC.

The J gene is TRBJ2-7, the V gene TRBV15, with D maybe TRBD2 (6 bases). This CDR3 is 13 amino acids long. The V gene's germline CDR1 is LNHNV and CDR2 YYDKDF (reference sequence). The V and J ends lost 8 bases and 6 bases respectively, with 17 bases between them. The chain's CDR3 is CATSLGTSSEQYV. The CDR3 coding sequence is TGTGCCACCTCGCTAGGGACTTCAAGCGAGCAGTACGTC.

This clonotype showed up just once. The gene calls are TRBV6-1 and TRBJ2-7; no clear D gene. The V end was cut by 1 base, the J end by 3 bases, with 16 bases between. There are 16 residues in the CDR3. Looked up from germline, CDR1 is MNHNS and CDR2 is SASEGT. CDR3 DNA: TGTGCCAGCAGTGAAGAGGTTCGAGGCTGGGACTACGAGCAGTACTTC. Amino acid sequence: CASSEEVRGWDYEQYF.